This paragraph reports one T cell receptor beta chain. This specimen comes from a study of shared clonotypes between healthy human individuals. This CDR3 has 13 amino acids. Deletions cut 4 bases from V and 11 bases from J, with 15 bases between. CDR1 MGHRA and CDR2 YSYEKL come from the germline V gene. Using approximately 200 ng DNA, 30,000 to 35,000 T cell genomes, the sorted-subset replicate PCRs were run. This table comes from immunoSEQ multiplex PCR, and its TCRdb copy is limited to in-frame clones, with some not included. Found here are 2,500,000 or so clones, roughly 90% of them singletons; the top ten hold approximately 0.41%. Those who donated were healthy HIV-negative adults, with no recent acute infections or vaccinations reported.

The sequencing input was naive CD4+ T cells from PBMCs. The subset: CD45RA+ positively selected. The V gene is TRBV4-1, the J gene TRBJ1-5; D is undetermined. The sequence came from a man aged 18 to 35 in good health. Some clones in this sample may be carry-over from other donors' samples. The CDR3 here is CASSLRTGQTQHF. CDR3 sequence (DNA): TGCGCCAGCAGCCTTAGGACCGGCCAGACCCAGCATTTT.